The present T cell receptor (beta chain) was sequenced within a study of blood T cell repertoires in COVID-19. Study-wide context: T cells, B-cell-depleted T cells, or PBMCs supplied cDNA or gDNA.

Per the original methods: Amplified reference gene primers provided the basis for estimating nucleated cell counts. Some clones are missing from TCRdb's copy, which holds only in-frame ones; the method was immunoSEQ multiplex PCR. That table supplies the V and J calls and clone size; D and trimming were determined from the DNA. Of approximately 200,000 clones in the sample, approximately 90% were seen once. The CDR3 consists of 14 residues. With 4 bases clipped from V and 3 bases from J, the junction kept 8 bases outside the gene matches. The germline CDR1 and CDR2 sequences are GTSNPN and SVGIG (reference sequence). Study members were between 18 and 89 years old and lived in 24 US regions.

The chain recombines TRBV30 with TRBJ1-2; 7 bases are a match to TRBD1. This clonotype was sampled from a young man with acute COVID-19. Specimen: PBMCs or T cells enriched from blood (not recorded which). The CDR3 DNA follows: TGTGCCTGGACGGTGAGGGGGCTTGACTATGGCTACACCTTC. It codes for CAWTVRGLDYGYTF.